These 18 T cell receptor beta chains were all obtained from the same sample, sequenced in a study of cytomegalovirus exposure and HLA in healthy donors (dated by TCRdb to about 2017). The library was made by the immunoSEQ multiplex PCR assay. For the multiplex PCR, a mixture combining 60 forward primers for TCR Vbeta segments and 13 reverse primers for TCR Jbeta segments was used. Drawn from immuneACCESS, this table holds only the in-frame rearrangements with V and J called that TCRdb kept. Clones are partly lost; checked studies trace under half to an unresolved V gene and leave the rest unexplained. In all, the sample holds under 35,000 clones, and 40% to 45% of those were seen once. The ten top clones hold roughly 1.9% of the sample. Input material: PBMCs. These receptors came from a woman aged 50 to 60 in good health and CMV-seronegative.

This chain connects TRBV27 to TRBJ2-3; TRBD1 agrees at 12 bases. CDR3 length: 16 amino acids. V gave up 5 bases and J gave up 2 bases; unmatched junction bases: 5. The germline gives CDR1 MNHEY, CDR2 SMNVEV (reference sequence). The CDR3 sequence: CASSVPGQGATDTQYF. The CDR3 bases are TGTGCCAGCAGTGTCCCGGGACAGGGGGCCACAGATACGCAGTATTTT.

This clone was seen a handful of times. The chain joins TRBV27 to TRBJ2-1, with TRBD1 identical over 7 bases. This CDR3 is built from 13 residues. The V and J ends lost 8 bases and 9 bases, in that order; junction bases with no gene match: 10. Germline CDR1 reads MNHEY; CDR2 reads SMNVEV (reference sequence). The CDR3, as DNA: TGTGCCAGCGCACCCGGGACAGCAGGTGAGCAGTTCTTC. This codes for CASAPGTAGEQFF.

In this sample, this clone turned up a few times. J is TRBJ2-3 and V is TRBV1; TRBD2 was called by the table and not checked on the DNA. TRBV1 is annotated as a pseudogene. The CDR3 is 13 residues long. The CDR3 sequence: CTSSQVLADTQYF. The CDR3 coding sequence is TGCACCAGCAGCCAAGTACTAGCTGATACGCAGTATTTT.

The V call is TRBV29-1, the J call TRBJ2-7, with D possibly being TRBD2 (7 bases). Germline values: CDR1 SQVTM, CDR2 ANQGSEA. CDR3 size: 12 residues. V dropped 4 bases and J dropped 2 bases, with 9 bases sitting between them. CDR3: CSVVGGPYEQYF. Here the CDR3 DNA reads TGCAGCGTTGTGGGGGGGCCCTACGAGCAGTACTTC.

The J gene is TRBJ2-5, the V gene TRBV4-1; the match to TRBD2 covers 13 bases. The CDR3 runs 17 residues. From germline, CDR1 is MGHRA and CDR2 YSYEKL. V gave up 4 bases and J gave up 0 bases; unmatched junction bases: 5. Here the CDR3 DNA reads TGCGCCAGCAGCCCAGGGACTAGCGGGGCGTACCAAGAGACCCAGTACTTC. The encoded protein is CASSPGTSGAYQETQYF.

The rearrangement joins TRBV28 to TRBJ2-2; 11 bases match TRBD1. V shed 2 bases and J 2 bases; nucleotides not matched to a gene: 1. CDR1 is MDHEN, CDR2 SYDVKM, per germline. The CDR3 is 16 amino acids. This CDR3 is CASSLRTGGNTGELFF. In nucleotides, the CDR3 is TGTGCCAGCAGTTTACGGACAGGGGGCAACACCGGGGAGCTGTTTTTT.

This clone was picked up a small number of times. This sequence joins TRBV6-1 and TRBJ1-2; 7 nucleotides agree with TRBD1. V lost 3 bases and J lost 0; bases outside the gene matches: 4. The CDR3 totals 15 residues. Germline CDR1 is MNHNS and CDR2 is SASEGT. DNA for the CDR3: TGTGCCAGCAGTGAGGGGGGACAGACTAACTATGGCTACACCTTC. Protein product: CASSEGGQTNYGYTF.

The rearrangement links TRBV5-6 to TRBJ2-7; weak D call: TRBD1 (5 bases). The length of the CDR3 is 13 residues. Germline values: CDR1 SGHDT, CDR2 YYEEEE. V shed 4 bases and J shed 3 bases, with 11 bases lying between them. The CDR3 DNA sequence: TGTGCCAGCAGCCGGCAGGGTCACTACGAGCAGTACTTC. It is translated as CASSRQGHYEQYF.

The rearrangement links TRBV12-5 to TRBJ2-5; D is unclear. The CDR3 has 13 amino acids. Trimming cost V 5 bases and J 5 bases, with 12 bases left between them. CDR1 and CDR2 (germline): LGHNT, FRNRAP. The CDR3 region is CASGPHGFETQYF. The CDR3 region has the DNA TGTGCTAGTGGTCCCCACGGGTTTGAGACCCAGTACTTC.

The J gene is TRBJ1-5, the V gene TRBV2; TRBD1 is a possible D gene (5 bases). Trimming took off 6 bases at V and 3 bases at J, with 21 bases between the two ends. The germline CDR1 and CDR2 sequences are SNHLY and FYNNEI. The CDR3 is 17 amino acids. The CDR3 bases are TGTGCCAGCAGGGGGGGAACCATTTACGGGTCCAATCAGCCCCAGCATTTT. This encodes CASRGGTIYGSNQPQHF.

The chain's CDR3 is CAAGGFISSYEQYF. CDR3 nucleotides: TGTGCCGCCGGAGGCTTCATCAGCTCCTACGAGCAGTACTTC. This chain uses TRBV10-3 with TRBJ2-7; tentative D call: TRBD2 (5 bases). Germline CDR1 is ENHRY and CDR2 is SYGVKD. This CDR3 region has 14 residues. With 11 bases removed from V and 0 bases from J, the gap between germline ends came to 17 bases.

The genes are TRBV6-5 and TRBJ2-7; D gene ambiguous. This CDR3 region has 12 residues. The germline V and J ends were trimmed by 8 bases and 5 bases, with 13 bases remaining between them. CDR1 MNHEY and CDR2 SVGAGI come from the germline V gene. The CDR3 region is CASANTRHEQYF. The CDR3 nucleotides read TGTGCCAGCGCAAATACGAGGCACGAGCAGTACTTC.

The V gene is TRBV29-1, the J gene TRBJ1-1; D not resolved. Trimming shortened V by 2 bases and J by 1 base, and 8 bases separated the two germline ends. This CDR3 comprises 13 residues. Per germline, CDR1 SQVTM and CDR2 ANQGSEA. In nucleotides, the CDR3 is TGCAGCGTTGAATCTACAGCGAACACTGAAGCTTTCTTT. Protein: CSVESTANTEAFF.

This chain joins TRBV6-6 and TRBJ2-1, with D possibly being TRBD1 (6 bases). The V end lost 8 bases, the J end lost 0 bases, and 11 bases lay between the germline ends. The CDR3 consists of 14 residues. Germline lookup yields CDR1 MNHNY and CDR2 SVGAGI (reference sequence). As DNA, the CDR3 is TGTGCCAGCGAGAGGGGGAGCTCCTACAATGAGCAGTTCTTC. Translated, it gives CASERGSSYNEQFF.

The V call is TRBV29-1, the J call TRBJ2-2, with TRBD1 matching over 7 bases. Germline V CDR1 and CDR2: SQVTM, ANQGSEA. The CDR3 length is 12 residues. The junction had 6 bases not matched to a gene; V was cut back by 7 bases and J by 7 bases. CDR3 amino acids: CSGSRDSGELFF. CDR3 bases: TGCAGCGGTTCCCGGGACAGCGGGGAGCTGTTTTTT.

This chain joins TRBV19 and TRBJ2-2; 11 bases are shared with TRBD1. The ends lost 10 bases at V and 5 bases at J; junction bases unmatched: 9. The CDR3 contains 15 residues. Germline V gene data show CDR1 as LNHDA and CDR2 as SQIVND (reference sequence). CDR3 amino acids: CATTSGTGGTGELFF. The CDR3 DNA reads as TGTGCCACCACCTCCGGGACAGGGGGAACCGGGGAGCTGTTTTTT.

This rearrangement joins TRBV11-3 to TRBJ2-2; unclear D gene. Germline lookup yields CDR1 SGHNT and CDR2 YENEEA. Trimming left V 0 bases short and J 6 bases short, with 17 bases between. The CDR3 is 17 amino acids. CDR3 nucleotide sequence: TGTGCCAGCAGCTTAGATAAGTGGGCGCAGTTGGCCGGGGAGCTGTTTTTT. Its translation is CASSLDKWAQLAGELFF.

This chain uses TRBV7-9 with TRBJ1-1; no clear D. The CDR3 covers 13 residues. The germline V gene has CDR1 SEHNR and CDR2 FQNEAQ (reference sequence). The germline V and J ends were trimmed by 4 bases and 5 bases, with 11 bases remaining between them. CDR3 nucleotides: TGTGCCAGCAGCTCCCTAGGGAGGACTGAAGCTTTCTTT. Translation gives CASSSLGRTEAFF.